These T cell receptor beta chains were read from a single sample in a study of regulatory T cells in long-lasting Graves disease. MiXCR was run by TCRdb on the multiplex PCR reads, yielding one entry per CDR3 protein. The table shows roughly 500,000 distinct CDR3 sequences, with less than 15% occurring only once. These sequences were also reported in another study, on T cells in Graves' hyperthyroidism and ophthalmopathy.

Sequenced material: peripheral blood mononuclear cells (PBMCs), taken at new diagnosis, from a patient treated with antithyroid drugs. The source is a man under 40 with Graves disease. CDR3s include the opening cysteine and the closing phenylalanine or tryptophan. Each record gives: V gene, J gene, CDR3 protein.

>TRBV7-2|TRBJ2-1
CASSLLTGAYNEQFF
>TRBV19|TRBJ2-1
CASSIFAGGTYNEQFF
>TRBV10-3|TRBJ2-7
CAISDGLADYEQYF
>TRBV7-2|TRBJ1-1
CASSLFERTEAFF
>TRBV6-1|TRBJ2-2
CASRRHEAGELFF
>TRBV12-3/TRBV12-4|TRBJ2-1
CASSFGGSDEQFF
>TRBV12-3/TRBV12-4|TRBJ2-3
CASTLPPSTDTQYF
>TRBV18|TRBJ2-5
CASSGGLGETQYF
>TRBV6-1|TRBJ1-4
CASGEKLFF
>TRBV28|TRBJ1-5
CASSFRDRDWGQPQHF
>TRBV7-2|TRBJ1-1
CASKGQGANTEAFF
>TRBV5-1|TRBJ2-7
CASSDGLSYEQYF
>TRBV29-1|TRBJ2-2
CSVDGPGTGVYTGELFF
>TRBV6-1|TRBJ2-1
CASSEAPERRGVQFF
>TRBV6-1|TRBJ1-5
CASQQVTGDQPQHF
>TRBV18|TRBJ2-3
CASSPKGLAGVDTQYF
>TRBV7-7|TRBJ2-1
CASSLGAPGTDEQFF
>TRBV7-6|TRBJ2-3
CASSLGGDVDTQYF
>TRBV20-1|TRBJ1-5
CSARGGGGNQPQHF
>TRBV6-1|TRBJ1-4
CASSDDEKLFF
>TRBV9|TRBJ2-1
CASSTGLAGEQFF
>TRBV12-3/TRBV12-4|TRBJ2-7
CASSLSRAVREQYF
>TRBV24-1|TRBJ1-5
CAAGGGSQPQHF
>TRBV6-1|TRBJ2-7
CASTRDSSYEQYF
>TRBV20-1|TRBJ2-7
CSARHSSYEQYF
>TRBV7-9|TRBJ1-1
CASSFLDRDTEAFF
>TRBV5-1|TRBJ1-5
CASSPGGVYQPQHF
>TRBV30|TRBJ2-4
CAWSNSPGAKNIQYF
>TRBV19|TRBJ2-6
CASSTLTGGRGANVLTF
>TRBV7-9|NA
CASSLGGTQETQYF
>TRBV7-9|TRBJ2-3
CASTLAGVVDTQYF
>TRBV5-1|TRBJ2-5
CASVIPGQGQKETQYF
>TRBV28|TRBJ2-7
CASSLSGGGYEQYF
>TRBV3-1|TRBJ2-2
CASSQAWDTGELFF
>TRBV7-7|TRBJ2-1
CASSFVAGLAGAGNEQFF
>TRBV2|TRBJ2-3
CASSLPSGVGTAISTDTQYF
>TRBV18|TRBJ2-3
CASSQVEGATDTQYF
>TRBV7-2|TRBJ2-7
CASSGHGGEQYF
>TRBV6-1|TRBJ1-5
CASTEPTGLSQPQHF
>TRBV29-1|TRBJ2-5
CSVGLREVTQYF
>TRBV7-8|TRBJ2-1
CASSLGRVPYNEQFF
>TRBV12-3/TRBV12-4|TRBJ2-1
CASSSGWDLAGGFNNEQFF
>TRBV29-1|TRBJ2-1
CSASFTGSGSSYNEQFF
>TRBV5-1|NA
CASSSEGAGANVLTF
>TRBV27|TRBJ1-2
CASSPDRIGGYTF
>TRBV24-1|TRBJ2-7
CATSVRFPEQYF
>TRBV4-1|TRBJ2-5
CASSNQGQGAKTQYF
>TRBV18|TRBJ2-1
CASSSKGLAGVSYNEQFF
>TRBV12-3/TRBV12-4|TRBJ2-7
CASSKLAGVPYEQYF
>TRBV20-1|TRBJ2-5
CSAKGQGQETQYF
>TRBV5-8|NA
CACSSRGHGEQFF
>TRBV11-2|TRBJ2-7
CASSLRGVYEQYF
>TRBV29-1|TRBJ1-1
CSVVSERNTEAFF
>TRBV12-3/TRBV12-4|TRBJ2-3
CAGSLENVGDTQYF
>TRBV5-4|TRBJ1-1
CASSPKMEAGTEAFF